The T cell receptor beta chain described here comes from a study of CD8+CD57+ T cells in acquired aplastic anemia. Looking at the study overall: On average, sorted CD4+ and CD8+ cells gave about 3.1 ug of DNA.

Sequencing was done on patients that had shown CD8+CD57+ cell expansion by flow cytometry. Severe acquired aplastic anemia was present in every patient. No therapy had been given to the patients at the time of blood sampling. This clonotype has only a few counts. What it binds is not known. CDR3 length: 16 amino acids. V trimming: 6 bases; J trimming: 9 bases; junction bases outside the gene matches: 10. Per germline, CDR1 MNHEY and CDR2 SMNVEV (reference sequence). TCR beta VDJ and CDR3 profiles were obtained from a genomic DNA template. TCRdb itself ran the reads through MiXCR, one entry per CDR3 protein. The data hold fewer than 250,000 distinct CDR3 sequences, with approximately 45% observed a single time. Overall study results and limits: Comparison of patients with controls identified nearly 30 shared CD8+ CDR3 sequences.

Sequencing was done on a sample of sorted CD4+, CD8+, or CD8+CD57+ T cells (not recorded which) from PBMCs. The source is a human donor with aplastic anemia. The V and J genes are TRBV27 and TRBJ1-6, with 11 positions matching TRBD1. Written as DNA, the CDR3 is TGTGCCAGCAGCTTACGACGGGGACAGGGGGGTTCACCCCTCCACTTT. Translation gives CASSLRRGQGGSPLHF.